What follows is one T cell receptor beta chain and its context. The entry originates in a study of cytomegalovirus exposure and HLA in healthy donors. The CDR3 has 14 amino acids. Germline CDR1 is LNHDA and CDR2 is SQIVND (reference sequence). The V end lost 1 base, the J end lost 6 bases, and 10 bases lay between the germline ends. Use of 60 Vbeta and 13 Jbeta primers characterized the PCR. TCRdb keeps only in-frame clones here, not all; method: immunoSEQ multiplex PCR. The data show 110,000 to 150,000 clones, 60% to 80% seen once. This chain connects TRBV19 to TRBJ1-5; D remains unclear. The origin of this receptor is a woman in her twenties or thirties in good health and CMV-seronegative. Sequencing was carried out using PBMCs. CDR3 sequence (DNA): TGTGCCAGTAGTATAGGTGCTAGCTTTCAGCCCCAGCATTTT. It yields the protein CASSIGASFQPQHF.